These 25 T cell receptor beta chains originate from one sample sequenced in a study of T cells in Graves' hyperthyroidism and ophthalmopathy. RNA transcripts provided the source from which TCR beta CDR3 regions were amplified. The HTBI set primed first-round TCR CDR3 RT-PCR. MiXCR, run by TCRdb on the multiplex PCR reads, gives a single entry per CDR3 protein. Here the sample spans more than 150,000 distinct CDR3 sequences, approximately 17% being singletons. The sample consisted of blood. These TCRs come from a woman aged 45-65 years with Graves' hyperthyroidism.

This clonotype has at least ten counts. The J gene is TRBJ2-7, the V gene TRBV7-8; D is unresolved. The ends were cut back, 4 bases at V and 7 bases at J, with 11 bases in the middle. The V gene's germline CDR1 is SGHVS and CDR2 FQNEAQ. The CDR3 length is 12 residues. The DNA for the CDR3 is TGTGCCAGCAGCTGGACGGGTCAGGAGCAGTACTTC. Translating it yields CASSWTGQEQYF.

The sample holds many counts of this clonotype. The rearrangement links TRBV12-3 or TRBV12-4 to TRBJ1-1; D gene unclear. This CDR3 has 13 amino acids. V was trimmed by 7 bases and J by 5 bases, leaving 14 bases between them. The CDR3 region has the DNA TGTGCCAGCATTATTATCGGACGTACTGAAGCTTTCTTT. Encoded protein: CASIIIGRTEAFF.

This clonotype was observed at least ten times. The chain couples TRBV7-9 to TRBJ2-7; possibly TRBD2 for D (5 bases). The CDR3 length is 15 residues. CDR1 is SEHNR, CDR2 FQNEAQ, per germline (reference sequence). The germline V and J ends were trimmed by 5 bases and 5 bases, with 19 bases remaining between them. This chain's CDR3 is CASSPRGLPRDEQYF. DNA for the CDR3: TGTGCCAGCAGCCCGCGAGGGCTTCCTCGGGACGAGCAGTACTTC.

This chain connects TRBV24-1 to TRBJ2-3; D not certain. The CDR3 covers 13 residues. Germline CDR1 KGHDR, CDR2 SFDVKD. Trimming stripped 1 base from V and 3 bases from J, with 4 bases between. The chain's CDR3 is CATSDLVTDTQYF. The CDR3 nucleotides are TGTGCCACCAGTGATTTAGTGACAGATACGCAGTATTTT.

The rearrangement uses TRBV3-1 and TRBJ2-1; a weak D match, TRBD2 (5 bases). The CDR3 consists of 16 residues. Germline assignment: CDR1 LGHDT and CDR2 YNNKEL (reference sequence). The V end was cut by 1 base, the J end by 1 base, with 11 bases between. The CDR3 region has the DNA TGTGCCAGCAGCCAAGGAGGGCCGGGGTCCTACAATGAGCAGTTCTTC. Its protein product is CASSQGGPGSYNEQFF.

This clonotype was observed a few times. The rearrangement uses TRBV5-1 and TRBJ2-4, with 11 bases matching TRBD2. CDR3 length equals 15 residues. Germline assignment: CDR1 SGHRS and CDR2 YFSETQ. J gave up 6 bases and V 4 bases, and 6 bases lay outside the gene matches. The CDR3 protein is CASSDSTSGVNIQYF. The CDR3 DNA reads as TGCGCCAGCAGCGACTCGACTAGCGGGGTAAACATTCAGTACTTC.

In regard to this clonotype: A clone one base away is much larger, so this may be a read error. The rearrangement joins TRBV7-9 to TRBJ2-3; a weak D match, TRBD2 (5 bases). This CDR3 is 14 amino acids long. CDR1 and CDR2 (germline): SEHNR, FQNEAQ (reference sequence). The CDR3: CAGSFRGNPDTQYF. The CDR3 bases are TGTGCCGGCAGCTTCCGAGGGAACCCAGATACGCAGTATTTT.

This chain joins TRBV4-1 and TRBJ1-2, with D possibly matching TRBD1 (6 bases). Germline V gene data show CDR1 as MGHRA and CDR2 as YSYEKL. V lost 0 bases and J lost 1, with 18 bases in between. This CDR3 region has 18 residues. The CDR3 DNA reads TGCGCCAGCAGCCAAGATATTATCGGGACACCGGTTAACTATGGCTACACCTTC. It translates to CASSQDIIGTPVNYGYTF.

The V gene is TRBV15, the J gene TRBJ1-3; possible D gene TRBD1, 6 bases. CDR3 length: 15 residues. Germline assignment: CDR1 LNHNV and CDR2 YYDKDF (reference sequence). Trimming removed 5 bases from V and 0 bases from J, with 11 bases in between. The CDR3 loop reads CATSGRGLSGNTIYF. For the CDR3, the DNA is TGTGCCACCAGCGGCAGGGGTCTCTCTGGAAACACCATATATTTT.

This clonotype was detected many times. The V gene is TRBV25-1, the J gene TRBJ2-1, with TRBD2 matching over 8 bases. This CDR3 has 14 amino acids. The J segment lost 5 bases and the V segment lost 5 bases, leaving 5 bases of the junction unmatched. Per the germline V gene, CDR1 is MGHDK and CDR2 is SYGVNS. DNA for the CDR3: TGTGCCAGCAGTTTCAGCGGGGGAAACAATGAGCAGTTCTTC. Residues: CASSFSGGNNEQFF. The full variable domain, in which reference TRBV25-1 and TRBJ2-1 provide the parts outside the CDR3, is EADIYQTPRYLVIGTGKKITLECSQTMGHDKMYWYQQDPGMELHLIHYSYGVNSTEKGDLSSESTVSRIRTEHFPLTLESARPSHTSQYLCASSFSGGNNEQFFGPGTRLTVL.

The table lists this clonotype with a few counts. One end of the junction does not line up with germline, which may come from a read error. This sequence joins TRBV10-1 and TRBJ2-1; 7 positions agree with TRBD2. Germline-derived CDR1 and CDR2 are WNHNN and SYGVQD (reference sequence). The CDR3 consists of 16 residues. The CDR3, as DNA: TGCGCCAGCAGTGAGTCCACTAGCGTCGGGTACAATGAGCAGTCCTTC. This codes for CASSESTSVGYNEQSF.

The table lists this clonotype with a few counts. The chain joins TRBV12-3 or TRBV12-4 to TRBJ1-3; D perhaps matches TRBD1 (5 bases). Trimming took off 8 bases at V and 0 bases at J, with 17 bases between the two ends. The CDR3 spans 16 residues. The CDR3: CASFFSPGPSGNTIYF. CDR3 sequence (DNA): TGTGCCAGCTTTTTTTCTCCGGGACCCTCTGGAAACACCATATATTTT.

This clonotype was detected ten times or more. The chain has TRBV9 and TRBJ2-1; D possibly matches TRBD1 or TRBD2 (7 bases each). Germline loops: CDR1 SGDLS, CDR2 YYNGEE. The CDR3 consists of 16 residues. V gave up 4 bases and J gave up 7 bases, with 21 bases separating them. DNA of the CDR3: TGTGCCAGCAGCCCTCAGGCAGGGGGGGGGCTAAATGAGCAGTTCTTC. Encoded protein: CASSPQAGGGLNEQFF.

This clonotype occurred a few times. V gene TRBV20-1 combines with J gene TRBJ2-7, with no clear D. CDR1 DFQATT and CDR2 SNEGSKA come from the germline V gene (reference sequence). V shed 6 bases and J shed 7 bases, with 19 bases lying between them. CDR3 length: 13 residues. The CDR3 DNA reads TGCAGTGCCAATCCCCTCAACACTCGGGAGCAGTACTTC. Translating gives CSANPLNTREQYF.

This chain links TRBV5-4 with TRBJ1-6, with 7 bases lining up with TRBD1. The V and J ends lost 4 bases and 10 bases, in that order; junction bases with no gene match: 11. The CDR3 covers 15 residues. CDR1 SGHNT and CDR2 YYREEE come from the germline V gene (reference sequence). The CDR3 loop reads CASSVFARGDSPLHF. CDR3 coding DNA: TGTGCCAGCAGCGTTTTCGCCAGGGGGGACTCACCCCTCCACTTT.

This clonotype was counted ten times or more. The chain combines TRBV6-1 with TRBJ2-7; D gene unclear. Germline V lookup: CDR1 MNHNS, CDR2 SASEGT. The CDR3 extends over 12 amino acids. V was pared by 6 bases and J by 6 bases, with 12 bases between. The CDR3 reads CASSRAPGEQYF. The CDR3 nucleotides are TGTGCCAGCAGCCGCGCCCCGGGCGAGCAGTACTTC.

This clonotype was seen repeatedly, ten times or more. The chain uses TRBV6-1 and TRBJ2-2, with TRBD2 matching over 12 bases. The germline V gene has CDR1 MNHNS and CDR2 SASEGT. The CDR3 loop spans 15 amino acids. Losses at the gene ends were 5 bases for V and 7 bases for J; bases not matched to a gene: 5. The CDR3 DNA sequence: TGTGCCAGCAGTTTCGGACTAGCGGGGATCGGGGAGCTGTTTTTT. This translates into CASSFGLAGIGELFF.

The chain employs TRBV7-9 and TRBJ2-5; tentative D call: TRBD2 (6 bases). There are 16 residues in the CDR3. V was cut by 3 bases and J by 1 base, with 15 bases left in between. From germline, CDR1 is SEHNR and CDR2 FQNEAQ (reference sequence). In DNA, the CDR3 is TGTGCCAGCAGCTTTTTCGGCCGGGAGCCCCAAGAGACCCAGTACTTC. Amino acids: CASSFFGREPQETQYF.

This clonotype was seen at least ten times. The chain recombines TRBV5-8 with TRBJ2-5; weak D call: TRBD1 (6 bases). Germline CDR1 reads SGHTS; CDR2 reads YDEGEE. CDR3 size: 15 residues. Trimming removed 4 bases at V and 5 bases at J, with 18 bases between. DNA for the CDR3: TGTGCCAGCAGCCCGAGAATCGGGCAGGGGGAGACCCAGTACTTC. Its protein product is CASSPRIGQGETQYF.

This clonotype occurred many times. V and J are TRBV7-3 and TRBJ2-3; 10 bases fit TRBD2. The CDR3 has 16 residues. V trimming: 2 bases; J trimming: 6 bases; junction bases outside the gene matches: 8. CDR1 is SGHTA and CDR2 is FQGTGA in the germline V gene. CDR3 nucleotides: TGTGCCAGCAGCTTAGACGTGAGAGCGGGGGGGGATACGCAGTATTTT. Translating it yields CASSLDVRAGGDTQYF.

This clonotype was seen repeatedly, ten times or more. This chain links TRBV12-3 or TRBV12-4 with TRBJ2-6, with 9 bases lining up with TRBD2. The CDR3 runs to 18 residues. Losses at the gene ends were 4 bases for V and 0 bases for J; bases not matched to a gene: 7. In DNA form, the CDR3 reads TGTGCCAGCAGTTCGCCTAGCGGGGTCCTCTCTGGGGCCAACGTCCTGACTTTC. Amino acid sequence: CASSSPSGVLSGANVLTF.

The chain joins TRBV12-3 or TRBV12-4 to TRBJ1-1, with no clear D. The CDR3 totals 14 residues. Trimming shortened V by 0 bases and J by 5 bases, and 10 bases separated the two germline ends. The CDR3 DNA reads TGTGCCAGCAGTTTAGCTGGACTAGGGACTGAAGCTTTCTTT. It is translated as CASSLAGLGTEAFF.

J is TRBJ1-3 and V is TRBV6-1; D gene unclear. Germline CDR1 MNHNS, CDR2 SASEGT. Trimming left V 7 bases short and J 0 bases short, with 13 bases between. This CDR3 is built from 15 residues. CDR3 coding DNA: TGTGCCAGCACTATGGACGGGCTCTCTGGAAACACCATATATTTT. Amino acids: CASTMDGLSGNTIYF.

This chain uses TRBV6-4 with TRBJ1-2; 10 nucleotides align to TRBD1. Germline CDR1 MRHNA, CDR2 SNTAGT. CDR3 length equals 15 residues. V gave up 6 bases and J gave up 4 bases; unmatched junction bases: 8. The CDR3 reads CASSSLTGGGYGYTF. As DNA, the CDR3 is TGTGCCAGCAGCTCTTTGACAGGGGGCGGCTATGGCTACACCTTC.

This clonotype was found many times. The V and J genes are TRBV29-1 and TRBJ2-7; D is uncertain. V lost 4 bases and J 0 bases, leaving 7 bases between the germline ends. CDR1 SQVTM and CDR2 ANQGSEA come from the germline V gene. CDR3 length equals 12 residues. CDR3 residues: CSVVSDSYEQYF. The DNA for the CDR3 is TGCAGCGTTGTGTCCGACTCCTACGAGCAGTACTTC.